The next 14 T cell receptor beta chains were all read from a single sample in a study of blood T cell repertoires in COVID-19. Data came from immunoSEQ multiplex PCR; TCRdb stores just in-frame clones and leaves some out. The data contain fewer than 250,000 clones, 65% to 85% of them singletons. Sequencing input: peripheral blood. The receptors originated from a woman between 50 and 59 years old with acute or convalescent COVID-19.

The chain has TRBV6-5 and TRBJ1-5; no firm D call. V was cut by 6 bases and J by 8 bases, with 5 bases left in between. CDR1 and CDR2 from the germline V gene are MNHEY and SVGAGI. The CDR3 has 10 residues. The CDR3 DNA reads as TGTGCCAGCAGAATCGAGCCCCAGCATTTT. Its protein is CASRIEPQHF.

To note about this clone: Other DNA sequences in the sample encode the same CDR3. The J gene is TRBJ2-7, the V gene TRBV6-1; 13 nucleotides match TRBD2. J lost 5 bases, V lost 0 bases, and 4 bases had no gene match. The CDR3 has 16 residues. Germline CDR1 is MNHNS and CDR2 is SASEGT. CDR3 sequence reads: CASSEARTSGSDEQYF. DNA for the CDR3: TGTGCCAGCAGTGAAGCGAGGACTAGCGGGAGCGACGAGCAGTACTTC.

The chain carries TRBV6-5 and TRBJ2-1; the match to TRBD2 covers 11 bases. Per the germline V gene, CDR1 is MNHEY and CDR2 is SVGAGI. This CDR3 is 14 amino acids long. The V gene end was trimmed by 6 bases and the J gene end by 6 bases; junction bases not matched to a gene: 4. The CDR3 DNA reads as TGTGCCAGCAGCCACGGACTAGCGGGCAATGAGCAGTTCTTC. This translates into CASSHGLAGNEQFF.

V usage is TRBV7-9 and J usage is TRBJ2-3; 7 nucleotides align to TRBD1. V was pared by 4 bases and J by 2 bases, with 6 bases of the junction left unmatched. The length of the CDR3 is 15 residues. Germline V gene data show CDR1 as SEHNR and CDR2 as FQNEAQ (reference sequence). The CDR3 here is CASSSGTAPTDTQYF. In DNA form, the CDR3 reads TGTGCCAGCAGCTCCGGGACAGCCCCCACAGATACGCAGTATTTT.

The CDR3 here is CASKLGQGATEAFF. As DNA, the CDR3 is TGTGCCAGCAAATTAGGACAGGGGGCAACTGAAGCTTTCTTT. This sequence joins TRBV2 and TRBJ1-1; 11 bases agree with TRBD1. The length of the CDR3 is 14 residues. The V segment lost 7 bases and the J segment 5 bases; nucleotides outside the gene matches: 6. Germline assignment: CDR1 SNHLY and CDR2 FYNNEI. Using reference TRBV2 and TRBJ1-1 for the parts outside the CDR3, the full variable domain is EPEVTQTPSHQVTQMGQEVILRCVPISNHLYFYWYRQILGQKVEFLVSFYNNEISEKSEIFDDQFSVERPDGSNFTLKIRSTKLEDSAMYFCASKLGQGATEAFFGQGTRLTVV.

This clone has only a few counts. V gene TRBV6-6 combines with J gene TRBJ1-1, with D perhaps TRBD1 (5 bases). Germline V lookup: CDR1 MNHNY, CDR2 SVGAGI (reference sequence). This CDR3 has 13 residues. V was cut by 2 bases and J by 3 bases, with 7 bases left in between. CDR3 bases: TGTGCCAGCAGTTACGGGGGGGACACTGAAGCTTTCTTT. Translation: CASSYGGDTEAFF.

The chain couples TRBV28 to TRBJ1-1; TRBD1 agrees at 7 bases. This CDR3 is built from 15 residues. The germline V gene has CDR1 MDHEN and CDR2 SYDVKM. The junction had 10 bases not matched to a gene; V was cut back by 6 bases and J by 3 bases. This chain's CDR3 is CASSDAGTVDTEAFF. CDR3 nucleotides: TGTGCCAGCAGCGACGCCGGGACAGTCGACACTGAAGCTTTCTTT.

The V call is TRBV2, the J call TRBJ1-5; TRBD1 matches at 7 bases. Unmatched junction bases numbered 12, after V lost 6 bases and J lost 4 bases. Germline CDR1 and CDR2: SNHLY and FYNNEI. The CDR3 sequence is 16 residues long. The DNA for the CDR3 is TGTGCCAGCAGGGCAGGGACAGTCCCTACTAATCAGCCCCAGCATTTT. Translation: CASRAGTVPTNQPQHF.

The CDR3 reads CASNKRQYQETQYF. The DNA of the CDR3 is TGTGCCAGCAATAAGCGGCAGTACCAAGAGACCCAGTACTTC. This rearrangement joins TRBV6-5 to TRBJ2-5, with a possible D match to TRBD2 (5 bases). Trimming left V 7 bases short and J 0 bases short, with 12 bases between. The germline V gene encodes CDR1 MNHEY and CDR2 SVGAGI. CDR3 length: 14 amino acids.

The chain joins TRBV5-1 to TRBJ1-1; no clear D gene. Germline-derived CDR1 and CDR2 are SGHRS and YFSETQ. Trimming shortened V by 0 bases and J by 4 bases, and 13 bases separated the two germline ends. The CDR3 loop spans 15 amino acids. The CDR3 is CASSLARSGSTEAFF. The DNA of the CDR3 is TGCGCCAGCAGCTTGGCTCGGTCCGGGAGCACTGAAGCTTTCTTT.

The chain links TRBV24-1 to TRBJ2-1, with 8 bases lining up with TRBD2. Germline V CDR1 and CDR2: KGHDR, SFDVKD. This CDR3 has 15 amino acids. With V trimmed by 1 base and J by 5 bases, 3 bases remained unmatched. CDR3 nucleotide sequence: TGTGCCACCAGTGATTTAGCGGGAGACCACAATGAGCAGTTCTTC. Amino acid sequence: CATSDLAGDHNEQFF.

The chain carries TRBV5-1 and TRBJ2-2; a weak D match, TRBD2 (5 bases). In germline, CDR1 is SGHRS, CDR2 YFSETQ. Trimming cost V 5 bases and J 2 bases, with 10 bases left between them. There are 14 residues in the CDR3. The CDR3: CASRAGPNTGELFF. CDR3 bases: TGCGCCAGCAGGGCGGGCCCTAACACCGGGGAGCTGTTTTTT.

The genes are TRBV29-1 and TRBJ2-3; TRBD1 is a possible D gene (5 bases). This CDR3 spans 14 amino acids. The ends were cut back, 3 bases at V and 1 base at J, with 11 bases in the middle. CDR1 and CDR2 (germline): SQVTM, ANQGSEA. CDR3 residues: CSVDQGVGTDTQYF. CDR3 coding DNA: TGCAGCGTTGACCAAGGGGTAGGCACAGATACGCAGTATTTT.

This clone was detected a few times. The J gene is TRBJ1-2, the V gene TRBV9; no reliable D call. This CDR3 is built from 12 residues. Trimming stripped 3 bases from V and 6 bases from J, with 9 bases between. Germline V gene sequence: CDR1 SGDLS, CDR2 YYNGEE. CDR3 sequence (DNA): TGTGCCAGCAGCGGGTACATTGATGGCTACACCTTC. Protein: CASSGYIDGYTF.